These 30 T cell receptor beta chains share one sample of origin, sequenced in a study of blood T cell repertoires in COVID-19. Some clones are missing from TCRdb's copy, which holds only in-frame ones; the method was immunoSEQ multiplex PCR. Of roughly 390,000 clones listed, 70% to 90% were seen once; the top ten hold about 10%. The sample consisted of peripheral blood. Every receptor here comes from a woman in her thirties with COVID-19, enrolled during active disease.

The chain links TRBV7-2 to TRBJ2-3; the D is unclear. Trimming cost V 4 bases and J 4 bases, with 6 bases left between them. The CDR3 consists of 12 residues. Germline CDR1 and CDR2: SGHTA and FQGNSA. The CDR3 DNA reads TGTGCCAGCAGCTCAAGAGCAGATACGCAGTATTTT. This gives the protein CASSSRADTQYF.

The chain recombines TRBV5-6 with TRBJ2-7; no clear D gene. Germline CDR1 SGHDT, CDR2 YYEEEE. Trimming pared 4 bases from V and 6 bases from J, leaving 8 bases between. This CDR3 spans 11 amino acids. CDR3 loop: CASSRTGEQYF. The CDR3 region has the DNA TGTGCCAGCAGCCGAACGGGCGAGCAGTACTTC.

The CDR3 DNA follows: TGTGCCAGCAGTCGACAGGGCTACGAGCAGTACTTC. Translated: CASSRQGYEQYF. V usage is TRBV2 and J usage is TRBJ2-7, with 7 bases that match TRBD1. Germline CDR1 is SNHLY and CDR2 is FYNNEI. J lost 3 bases, V lost 5 bases, and 1 base had no gene match. CDR3 length: 12 residues.

This clone was counted between two and nine times. CDR3 protein: CASSTRQATNEKLFF. The CDR3 DNA is TGTGCCAGCAGCACTCGACAGGCAACTAATGAAAAACTGTTTTTT. The genes are TRBV7-9 and TRBJ1-4; TRBD1 is a possible D gene (6 bases). The CDR3 contains 15 residues. V lost 5 bases to trimming and J lost 0 bases, with 10 bases between them. The germline gives CDR1 SEHNR, CDR2 FQNEAQ (reference sequence).

The chain links TRBV7-9 to TRBJ1-6; 7 nucleotides line up with TRBD1. The ends lost 0 bases at V and 8 bases at J; junction bases unmatched: 4. The CDR3 is 15 amino acids. CDR1 and CDR2 from the germline V gene are SEHNR and FQNEAQ (reference sequence). CDR3 region: CASSLANTGDSPLHF. In DNA form, the CDR3 reads TGTGCCAGCAGCTTAGCGAACACAGGGGATTCACCCCTCCACTTT.

This clone was observed a handful of times. The chain joins TRBV5-1 to TRBJ2-7; 12 positions agree with TRBD2. Trimming at V came to 4 bases and at J to 4 bases, leaving 3 bases not matched to a gene. The germline gives CDR1 SGHRS, CDR2 YFSETQ. The CDR3 contains 14 residues. The CDR3 DNA reads as TGCGCCAGCAGCCTTACTAGCGGGAGGTACGAGCAGTACTTC. Protein sequence: CASSLTSGRYEQYF.

CDR3 in amino acids: CASSLVAGGPETQYF. As DNA, the CDR3 is TGTGCCAGCAGCTTAGTGGCGGGAGGGCCTGAGACCCAGTACTTC. The chain links TRBV11-2 to TRBJ2-5, with 9 bases matching TRBD2. The CDR3 runs 15 residues. Germline V lookup: CDR1 SGHAT, CDR2 FQNNGV. V was pared by 1 base and J by 5 bases, with 5 bases of the junction left unmatched.

The J gene is TRBJ2-7, the V gene TRBV7-2; TRBD2 might be the D (6 bases). From germline, CDR1 is SGHTA and CDR2 FQGNSA. This CDR3 contains 13 residues. The V gene lost 1 base and the J gene lost 4 bases, with 8 bases spanning the gap. CDR3 sequence reads: CASSLDGSYEQYF. In DNA, the CDR3 is TGTGCCAGCAGCTTAGACGGGAGTTACGAGCAGTACTTC.

This clone was counted only a few times. The chain is built from TRBV28 and TRBJ1-6; D perhaps matches TRBD1 (6 bases). Trimming cost V 3 bases and J 5 bases, with 11 bases left between them. The CDR3 has 15 amino acids. Germline V CDR1 and CDR2: MDHEN, SYDVKM. The CDR3 DNA reads TGTGCCAGCAGTTTCTGGACAGCCGATAATTCACCCCTCCACTTT. This sequence encodes CASSFWTADNSPLHF.

The rearrangement uses TRBV2 and TRBJ2-5; 9 bases fit TRBD1. Germline CDR1 is SNHLY and CDR2 is FYNNEI. Unmatched junction bases numbered 17, after V lost 8 bases and J lost 13 bases. The CDR3 has 14 residues. The CDR3 sequence: CASEGRRDRAAGYF. The CDR3 region has the DNA TGTGCCAGCGAGGGGCGTAGGGACAGGGCCGCTGGGTACTTC.

CDR3 region: CASSPLEGAKKFF. DNA of the CDR3: TGTGCCAGCTCACCCCTCGAGGGAGCTAAGAAGTTCTTC. The chain carries TRBV18 and TRBJ2-1; the D gene is possibly TRBD2 (5 bases). Germline CDR1 KGHSH, CDR2 LQKENI. The CDR3 is 13 amino acids. The V end lost 3 bases, the J end lost 14 bases, and 17 bases lay between the germline ends.

The chain couples TRBV24-1 to TRBJ2-3, with D possibly being TRBD2 (6 bases). The CDR3 is 14 amino acids. Between the trimmed V and J ends, which lost 6 bases and 4 bases, there was a span of 13 bases. Per germline, CDR1 KGHDR and CDR2 SFDVKD. CDR3 sequence (DNA): TGTGCCACCAGTACAACCGGGAGCCCAGATACGCAGTATTTT. This translates into CATSTTGSPDTQYF.

The V call is TRBV30, the J call TRBJ1-2; TRBD1 agrees at 7 bases. This CDR3 has 12 amino acids. The V gene end was trimmed by 3 bases and the J gene end by 8 bases; junction bases not matched to a gene: 6. Germline V CDR1 and CDR2: GTSNPN, SVGIG (reference sequence). The CDR3 coding sequence is TGTGCCTGGAGGCCCCAGGGGGGAGGCTACACCTTC. Translation: CAWRPQGGGYTF.

V gene TRBV27 combines with J gene TRBJ2-3, with 9 bases matching TRBD2. V gave up 4 bases and J gave up 6 bases; unmatched junction bases: 5. This CDR3 region has 14 residues. Germline CDR1 and CDR2: MNHEY and SMNVEV (reference sequence). The CDR3 sequence is CASSSPGLADTQYF. The CDR3 bases are TGTGCCAGCAGTTCCCCAGGACTAGCGGATACGCAGTATTTT.

This sequence joins TRBV19 and TRBJ2-1; the match to TRBD2 covers 7 bases. V was clipped by 5 bases and J by 4 bases; unmatched bases: 5. Germline CDR1 is LNHDA and CDR2 is SQIVND (reference sequence). This CDR3 is 14 amino acids long. CDR3 amino acids: CASSYSGAYNEQFF. The CDR3 DNA is TGTGCCAGTAGTTACAGCGGGGCGTACAATGAGCAGTTCTTC.

V and J are TRBV6-2 or TRBV6-3 and TRBJ2-5; D is perhaps TRBD2 (5 bases). V was clipped by 0 bases and J by 5 bases, with 7 bases between them. The CDR3 contains 13 residues. Germline-derived CDR1 and CDR2 are MNHEY and SVGEGT. CDR3 DNA sequence: TGTGCCAGCAGTTACTCGAGAGGGGAGACCCAGTACTTC. It codes for CASSYSRGETQYF.

The chain has TRBV30 and TRBJ2-7, with TRBD1 matching over 8 bases. Unmatched junction bases numbered 3, after V lost 2 bases and J lost 3 bases. Germline CDR1 GTSNPN, CDR2 SVGIG (reference sequence). The CDR3 has 13 residues. CDR3 protein: CAWSPGGFYEQYF. The DNA for the CDR3 is TGTGCCTGGAGTCCAGGGGGCTTCTACGAGCAGTACTTC.

This chain connects TRBV5-1 to TRBJ2-1; D remains ambiguous. The V end lost 4 bases, the J end lost 3 bases, and 8 bases lay between the germline ends. The CDR3 length is 13 residues. In germline, CDR1 is SGHRS, CDR2 YFSETQ. This CDR3 is CASSPVSYNEQFF. The CDR3 region has the DNA TGCGCCAGCAGCCCGGTGAGCTACAATGAGCAGTTCTTC.

The genes are TRBV7-6 and TRBJ2-7; the match to TRBD1 covers 9 bases. CDR1 and CDR2 from the germline V gene are SGHVS and FNYEAQ. This CDR3 region has 14 residues. The ends lost 6 bases at V and 5 bases at J; junction bases unmatched: 8. This CDR3 is CASRRDRASHEQYF. CDR3 bases: TGTGCCAGCAGGAGGGACAGGGCTTCCCACGAGCAGTACTTC.

The J gene is TRBJ2-7, the V gene TRBV15; maybe TRBD1 (6 bases). The CDR3 extends over 15 amino acids. Trimming stripped 0 bases from V and 6 bases from J, with 15 bases between. CDR1 is LNHNV and CDR2 is YYDKDF in the germline V gene (reference sequence). Here the CDR3 DNA reads TGTGCCACCAGCAGAGATAGGTTACAGGGTGGCGAGCAGTACTTC. As protein: CATSRDRLQGGEQYF.

The rearrangement joins TRBV2 to TRBJ1-2, with D hard to call. In germline, CDR1 is SNHLY, CDR2 FYNNEI. The CDR3 length is 13 residues. Trimming stripped 8 bases from V and 3 bases from J, with 13 bases between. DNA for the CDR3: TGTGCCAGCGCGCAAGAGGTCTACTATGGCTACACCTTC. This sequence encodes CASAQEVYYGYTF.

This clone showed up just once. The chain recombines TRBV5-1 with TRBJ2-7, with 7 bases lining up with TRBD2. V shed 7 bases, J shed 5 bases, and the junction held 12 bases outside the gene matches. CDR1 SGHRS and CDR2 YFSETQ come from the germline V gene. The CDR3 consists of 14 residues. CDR3 in amino acids: CASASGASGDEQYF. The CDR3 coding sequence is TGCGCCAGCGCTAGCGGTGCCTCGGGAGACGAGCAGTACTTC.

The rearrangement links TRBV10-3 to TRBJ2-1; D might be TRBD2 (5 bases). Trimming took off 4 bases at V and 1 base at J, with 8 bases between the two ends. The CDR3 consists of 14 residues. The germline CDR1 and CDR2 sequences are ENHRY and SYGVKD. The CDR3, as DNA: TGTGCCATCAGTGGGCAGCGGTCCTACAATGAGCAGTTCTTC. The encoded protein is CAISGQRSYNEQFF.

V is TRBV7-9 and J is TRBJ1-5; 7 nucleotides line up with TRBD1. The V gene's germline CDR1 is SEHNR and CDR2 FQNEAQ (reference sequence). The CDR3 sequence is 14 residues long. J was trimmed by 5 bases and V by 5 bases; bases with no gene match: 6. CDR3 nucleotides: TGTGCCAGCAGCACAGACAGGGCAGATCAGCCCCAGCATTTT. Amino acids: CASSTDRADQPQHF.

This chain joins TRBV7-8 and TRBJ2-1; D is perhaps TRBD1 (5 bases). V was shortened by 5 bases and J by 3 bases, with 17 bases between the two germline ends. This CDR3 is 16 amino acids long. Per germline, CDR1 SGHVS and CDR2 FQNEAQ. CDR3 loop: CASSETAGPNYNEQFF. DNA of the CDR3: TGTGCCAGCAGCGAGACAGCAGGACCAAACTACAATGAGCAGTTCTTC.

With respect to this clone: Other DNA sequences from this sample encode an identical CDR3 as well. This rearrangement joins TRBV5-1 to TRBJ1-2, with D perhaps matching TRBD1 (6 bases). From germline, CDR1 is SGHRS and CDR2 YFSETQ. Deletions cut 4 bases from V and 8 bases from J, with 12 bases between. The CDR3 is 12 residues long. In nucleotides, the CDR3 is TGCGCCAGCAGCCCAACAGGGTACGGCTACACCTTC. Protein sequence: CASSPTGYGYTF.

The chain has TRBV13 and TRBJ2-7; no clear D. Germline V CDR1 and CDR2: PRHDT, FYEKMQ (reference sequence). The germline V and J ends were trimmed by 0 bases and 6 bases, with 6 bases remaining between them. The CDR3 is 12 amino acids. CDR3 sequence (DNA): TGTGCCAGCAGCTTAGGCCTCGGCGAGCAGTACTTC. Residues: CASSLGLGEQYF.

This clone was seen a handful of times. This sequence joins TRBV30 and TRBJ1-1, with D maybe TRBD1 (5 bases). Germline V gene data show CDR1 as GTSNPN and CDR2 as SVGIG (reference sequence). V was pared by 4 bases and J by 5 bases, with 11 bases between. The CDR3 spans 12 residues. In DNA form, the CDR3 reads TGTGCCTGGACCTTAGGGGTTACTGAAGCTTTCTTT. It specifies CAWTLGVTEAFF.

The chain carries TRBV7-9 and TRBJ2-1; 12 bases are shared with TRBD2. V shed 5 bases, J shed 7 bases, and the junction held 6 bases outside the gene matches. Germline values: CDR1 SEHNR, CDR2 FQNEAQ (reference sequence). The CDR3 runs to 15 residues. Here the CDR3 reads CASSDGLAGLNEQFF. The CDR3 DNA is TGTGCCAGCAGCGATGGACTAGCGGGGTTAAATGAGCAGTTCTTC.

This chain connects TRBV2 to TRBJ1-3, with TRBD1 identical over 9 bases. Germline CDR1 and CDR2: SNHLY and FYNNEI. The CDR3 is 14 amino acids. The V gene end was trimmed by 6 bases and the J gene end by 1 base; junction bases not matched to a gene: 1. CDR3: CASSGQGSGNTIYF. CDR3 coding DNA: TGTGCCAGCAGCGGACAGGGGTCTGGAAACACCATATATTTT.